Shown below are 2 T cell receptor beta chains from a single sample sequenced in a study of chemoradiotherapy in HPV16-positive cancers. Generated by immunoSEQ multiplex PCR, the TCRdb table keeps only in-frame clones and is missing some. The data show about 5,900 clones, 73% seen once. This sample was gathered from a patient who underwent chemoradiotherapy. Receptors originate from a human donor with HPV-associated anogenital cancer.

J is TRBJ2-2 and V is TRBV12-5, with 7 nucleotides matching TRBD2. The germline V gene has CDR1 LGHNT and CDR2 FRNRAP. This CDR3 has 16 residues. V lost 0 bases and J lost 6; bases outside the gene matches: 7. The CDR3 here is CASGLVLTSDPGELFF. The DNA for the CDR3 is TGTGCTAGTGGTTTGGTACTCACTAGCGACCCCGGGGAGCTGTTTTTT. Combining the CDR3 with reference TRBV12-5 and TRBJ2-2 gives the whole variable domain DARVTQTPRHKVTEMGQEVTMRCQPILGHNTVFWYRQTMMQGLELLAYFRNRAPLDDSGMPKDRFSAEMPDATLATLKIQPSEPRDSAVYFCASGLVLTSDPGELFFGEGSRLTVL.

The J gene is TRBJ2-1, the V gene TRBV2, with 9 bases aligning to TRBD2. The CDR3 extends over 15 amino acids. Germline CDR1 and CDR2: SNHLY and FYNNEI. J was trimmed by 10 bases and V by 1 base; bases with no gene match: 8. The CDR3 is CASSEGTSDGNEQFF. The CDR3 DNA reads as TGTGCCAGCAGTGAAGGGACTAGCGACGGTAACGAGCAGTTCTTC.